This is a list of T cell receptor beta chains from one sample in a study of vaccination and CD4 T cells after COVID-19. MiXCR, applied by TCRdb to the PCR reads, yields one record per CDR3 protein. In the table there are 15,000 to 20,000 distinct CDR3 sequences, over 50% of which are singletons. The antigens these receptors bind are not known. The sample consisted of CD4+ T cells from blood, cultured in vitro, taken about 7 months after SARS-CoV-2 vaccination. The receptors shown here come from a human donor who had recovered from COVID-19. Both conserved end residues are part of each CDR3. The D gene is left open where the match is weak. Size values are once, few and many counts, or a class for expanded clones, and some rows have none.

NA,NA,TRBJ2-5,TRBV20-1,CSASGPPRQQTQYF,TGCAGTGCTAGCGGACCCCCGAGGCAACAGACCCAGTACTTC
medium-sized,NA,TRBJ2-3,TRBV19,CASSNLVTDTQYF,TGTGCCAGTAGTAATCTAGTGACAGATACGCAGTATTTT
NA,TRBD1,TRBJ1-6,TRBV5-6,CASSQGRLTGGNSPLHF,TGTGCCAGCAGCCAAGGAAGGCTAACAGGGGGGAATTCACCCCTCCACTTT
few,NA,TRBJ1-1,TRBV20-1,CSASPGRFYTEAFF,TGCAGTGCTAGCCCAGGGCGGTTCTACACTGAAGCTTTCTTT
few,TRBD2,TRBJ2-2,TRBV7-3,CASSRGGDWTNTGELFF,TGTGCCAGCAGCAGGGGAGGGGACTGGACTAACACCGGGGAGCTGTTTTTT
medium-sized,TRBD2,TRBJ2-2,TRBV11-2,CASSLGLASGFTGELFF,TGTGCCAGCAGCTTAGGCCTGGCTAGCGGGTTCACCGGGGAGCTGTTTTTT
few,TRBD1,TRBJ1-2,TRBV7-2,CASSSRQGADYGYTF,TGTGCCAGCAGCTCCCGACAGGGGGCCGACTATGGCTACACCTTC
NA,TRBD2,TRBJ2-5,TRBV20-1,CSAEGVAGGLQETQYF,TGCAGTGCTGAGGGGGTGGCGGGAGGCCTCCAAGAGACCCAGTACTTC
NA,TRBD2,TRBJ2-3,TRBV7-6,CASSQDGVSGGADTQYF,TGTGCCAGCAGCCAAGATGGAGTTAGCGGGGGAGCAGATACGCAGTATTTT
few,NA,TRBJ2-7,TRBV6-1,CASTLGQSYEQYF,TGTGCCAGCACCTTAGGGCAGTCCTACGAGCAGTACTTC
NA,NA,TRBJ1-1,TRBV7-3,CASSLKGGAGGTEAFF,TGTGCCAGCAGCTTAAAAGGGGGGGCAGGAGGCACTGAAGCTTTCTTT
NA,TRBD1,TRBJ1-2,TRBV5-1,CASSSGQGGYGCTF,TGCGCCAGCAGCTCCGGACAGGGCGGCTATGGCTGCACCTTC
NA,TRBD1,TRBJ2-7,TRBV20-1,CSALRPGTGFDEQYF,TGCAGTGCACTCCGCCCCGGGACAGGGTTTGACGAGCAGTACTTC
NA,NA,TRBJ1-1,TRBV6-1,CAIQGSMNTEAFF,TGTGCCATCCAGGGGTCCATGAACACTGAAGCTTTCTTT
NA,NA,TRBJ2-7,TRBV6-1,CASSEASTYLSYEQYF,TGTGCCAGCAGTGAAGCGTCGACTTACCTCTCCTACGAGCAGTACTTC
few,NA,TRBJ2-5,TRBV7-3,CASSPQRQETQYF,TGTGCCAGCAGCCCACAGAGACAAGAGACCCAGTACTTC
NA,NA,TRBJ1-1,TRBV20-1,CRPAGTMNTEAFF,TGCAGGCCTGCCGGGACAATGAACACTGAAGCTTTCTTT
NA,NA,TRBJ1-1,TRBV20-1,CSARPSNTEAFF,TGCAGTGCGAGACCCTCGAACACTGAAGCTTTCTTT
NA,NA,TRBJ1-1,TRBV19,CASSTRGGKNTEAFF,TGTGCCAGTAGTACCCGGGGAGGGAAGAACACTGAAGCTTTCTTT
few,NA,TRBJ2-2,TRBV6-1,CASRGLNTGELFF,TGTGCCAGCCGGGGGCTGAACACCGGGGAGCTGTTTTTT
once,TRBD2,TRBJ2-1,TRBV20-1,CSARTTSGRVEQFF,TGCAGTGCTAGGACGACTAGCGGGAGGGTTGAGCAGTTCTTC
few,TRBD2,TRBJ2-5,TRBV6-2/TRBV6-3,CASSYRLAGEETQYF,TGTGCCAGCAGTTACCGTCTAGCGGGAGAAGAGACCCAGTACTTC
NA,TRBD1,TRBJ1-5,TRBV25-1,CASSESKGTGGNQPQHF,TGTGCCAGCAGTGAATCTAAGGGGACAGGGGGCAATCAGCCCCAGCATTTT
NA,NA,TRBJ1-5,TRBV19,CASGEWSPGGQPQHF,TGTGCCAGTGGAGAGTGGAGCCCCGGCGGGCAGCCCCAGCATTTT
few,TRBD1,TRBJ2-5,TRBV7-9,CASSQGQGQETQYF,TGTGCCAGCAGCCAGGGACAGGGACAAGAGACCCAGTACTTC
NA,NA,TRBJ1-6,TRBV7-3,CASSLKGGASPLHF,TGTGCCAGCAGCTTAAAGGGCGGGGCTTCACCCCTCCACTTT
NA,NA,TRBJ2-3,TRBV24-1,CATSGQDTDTQYF,TGTGCCACCAGTGGGCAGGACACAGATACGCAGTATTTT